This record concerns one T cell receptor beta chain sequence. This sample was taken from a study of blood T cell repertoires in COVID-19. Libraries were prepared by immunoSEQ multiplex PCR; TCRdb keeps only in-frame clonotypes and omits some of them. The sample holds 220,000 or so clones, 85% to 90% seen once. From germline, CDR1 is SGHVS and CDR2 FNYEAQ. The germline V and J ends were trimmed by 1 base and 0 bases, with 6 bases remaining between them. CDR3 length: 14 residues. The source material was PBMCs or T cells enriched from blood (not recorded which). The receptor was isolated from a man aged 45 to 65 who had been exposed to COVID-19. The chain recombines TRBV7-6 with TRBJ1-1; the D is unclear. CDR3 region: CASSLVEVNTEAFF. The CDR3 DNA follows: TGTGCCAGCAGCTTAGTGGAGGTGAACACTGAAGCTTTCTTT.